The rows below give T cell receptor beta chains drawn from one sample of a study of patients and donors after allogeneic stem cell transplantation. Using its own MiXCR run on the RT-PCR reads, TCRdb lists one record per CDR3 protein. The sample holds about 960,000 distinct CDR3 sequences, about a sixth seen once. Sequenced sample: blood, either unsorted or a sorted T cell fraction (not recorded which). These receptors all come from a human donor who was either an allogeneic HSCT recipient or a stem cell or donor lymphocyte infusion donor (not recorded which). It is not recorded whose cells these are; they may come from a transplant donor. Both conserved end residues are part of each CDR3. A D gene is named only where the DNA matches it firmly. A row's size may be missing; if present it is once, few, many or a size class.

J	V	D	size	DNA	CDR3
TRBJ2-2	TRBV3-1	NA	once	TGTGCCAGCAGCCAAGACAGAACTGGTCTTACCGGGGAGCTGTTTTTT	CASSQDRTGLTGELFF
TRBJ2-2	TRBV12-3/TRBV12-4	NA	many	TGTGCCAGCAGTTTCGGGCCCGGGGAGCTGTTTTTT	CASSFGPGELFF
TRBJ2-7	TRBV12-3/TRBV12-4	NA	many	TGTGCCAGCAGTCCGCGGGTCCTCTACGAGCAGTACTTC	CASSPRVLYEQYF
TRBJ2-3	TRBV14	NA	NA	TGTGCCAGCAGCCAAGAAGAGACCCGTCTGTACCCAGATACGCAGTATTTT	CASSQEETRLYPDTQYF
TRBJ2-7	TRBV4-3	NA	NA	TGCGCCAGCAGCCAAGAAGTGAACAGGGCCTCCTACGAGCAGTACTTC	CASSQEVNRASYEQYF
TRBJ2-5	TRBV6-2/TRBV6-3	NA	few	TGTGCCAGCAGCCCGGCGCGGACACAAGAGACCCAGTACTTC	CASSPARTQETQYF
TRBJ2-1	TRBV20-1	NA	NA	TGCAGTGCTAGAGATCAAGGGGAAAGCTCCTACAATGAGCAGTTCTTC	CSARDQGESSYNEQFF
TRBJ1-1	TRBV12-3/TRBV12-4	NA	few	TGTGCCAGCAGTCGACAGCGAACCACTGAAGCTTTCTTT	CASSRQRTTEAFF
TRBJ1-1	TRBV5-1	NA	many	TGCGCCAGCAGCTCCTCGGGGGCTGAAGCTTTCTTT	CASSSSGAEAFF
TRBJ2-1	TRBV29-1	TRBD2	few	TGCAGCGTTGCCGGCGGGGGGGCCCTCTACAATGAGCAGTTCTTC	CSVAGGGALYNEQFF
TRBJ1-6	TRBV7-2	NA	few	TGTGCCAGCAGCCGACAGCGTACCCTCTTTAGTTCACCCCTCCACTTT	CASSRQRTLFSSPLHF
TRBJ2-5	TRBV18	NA	few	TGTGCCAGCTCACCACCGTCCCAGCAAGAGACCCAGTACTTC	CASSPPSQQETQYF
TRBJ1-2	TRBV12-3/TRBV12-4	NA	NA	TGTGCCAGCAGGCGCAACAGGGTCGGCTATGGCTACACCTTC	CASRRNRVGYGYTF
TRBJ1-1	TRBV4-1	NA	many	TGTGCCAGCAGTTTAGGCCAGGAGAACACTGAAGCTTTCTTT	CASSLGQENTEAFF
TRBJ2-7	TRBV24-1	NA	NA	TGTGCCACCCTTTCATCCTCCGAGCAGTACTTC	CATLSSSEQYF
TRBJ1-3	TRBV6-5	NA	few	TGTGCCAGCAGTTTGTCGGGAGTTGGAAACACCATATATTTT	CASSLSGVGNTIYF
TRBJ2-5	TRBV27	NA	many	TGTGCCAGCAGTTTATCCGGAGAGACCCAGTACTTC	CASSLSGETQYF
TRBJ1-2	TRBV29-1	NA	NA	TGCAGCACGGGACTCCGAGGCTATGGCTACACCTTC	CSTGLRGYGYTF
TRBJ2-7	TRBV20-1	NA	few	TGCAGTGCTAGGGGTCGGGCAGAGCAGTACTTC	CSARGRAEQYF
TRBJ2-2	TRBV5-1	TRBD1	NA	TGCGCCAGCAGCTTGAAAACAGGGGTTGACACCGGGGAGCTGTTTTTT	CASSLKTGVDTGELFF
TRBJ2-7	TRBV12-3/TRBV12-4	NA	NA	TGTGCCAGCAGAGGGAGGGGGCGGCCGAAGTACTTC	CASRGRGRPKYF
TRBJ2-7	TRBV2	TRBD2	NA	TGTGCCAGCAGTGAAGGAACGGGGGGGGACTACGAGCAGTACTTC	CASSEGTGGDYEQYF
TRBJ1-2	TRBV12-3/TRBV12-4	NA	many	TGTGCCAGCAGTTTTGGGGGGTCTAACTATGGCTACACCTTC	CASSFGGSNYGYTF
TRBJ2-2	TRBV4-2	NA	NA	TGTGCCAGCAGCCAAGAACAGGACCCACCCGGGGAGCTGTTTTTT	CASSQEQDPPGELFF
TRBJ2-1	TRBV15	TRBD2	NA	TGTGCCACCAGCAGAGATCTTGTGGAGCGGGGATTAATCAGCTCCTACAATGAGCAGTTCTTC	CATSRDLVERGLISSYNEQFF
TRBJ2-1	TRBV9	TRBD2	many	TGTGCCAGCAGCCCCTTTGCGGGAGAGGGTATTGAGCAGTTCTTC	CASSPFAGEGIEQFF
TRBJ2-7	TRBV4-2	TRBD2	few	TGTGCCAGCAGCCAAGGACTAGCGGGAAAGTACGAGCAGTACTTC	CASSQGLAGKYEQYF
TRBJ1-4	TRBV20-1	TRBD1	many	TGCAGTGCCCTTCCGGGACAGCTAAATGAAAAACTGTTTTTT	CSALPGQLNEKLFF
TRBJ2-1	TRBV11-2	NA	NA	TGTGCCAGCTGCGTCCGGGATTTGTCCTTCAATGAGCAGTTCTTC	CASCVRDLSFNEQFF
TRBJ2-7	TRBV9	TRBD2	few	TGTGCCAGCAGCTTCCGCCCGAGGACTAGCGTCCACGAGCAGTACTTC	CASSFRPRTSVHEQYF
TRBJ2-7	TRBV11-1	NA	once	TGTGCCAGCAGCTCGAGGAGGGGGGCCGAGCAGTACTTC	CASSSRRGAEQYF
TRBJ2-7	TRBV4-2	TRBD1	many	TGTGCCAGCAGGGGACAGTCCTACGAGCAGTACTTC	CASRGQSYEQYF
TRBJ2-7	TRBV29-1	TRBD2	NA	TGCAGCGTTGAGGGACTAGCGGGAGACTACGAGCAGTACTTC	CSVEGLAGDYEQYF
TRBJ1-1	TRBV18	NA	NA	TGTGCCAGCTCATCCCTCGGACTAGGGATGAACACTGAAGCTTTCTTT	CASSSLGLGMNTEAFF
TRBJ2-6	TRBV6-5	NA	NA	TGTGCCAGCAGTTACCACAGGGTTGGGGCCAACGTCCTGACTTTC	CASSYHRVGANVLTF
TRBJ2-3	TRBV10-3	TRBD1	NA	TGTGCCATCAGAGACAGGGACACAGATACGCAGTATTTT	CAIRDRDTDTQYF
TRBJ2-7	TRBV4-2	NA	NA	TGTGCCAGCAGCCAGGCTTCAGGCCGGGGTTCCTACGAGCAGTACTTC	CASSQASGRGSYEQYF
TRBJ1-1	TRBV12-5	NA	few	TGTGCTAGTGGTTTGGGACAGACTGAAGCTTTCTTT	CASGLGQTEAFF
TRBJ2-1	TRBV20-1	TRBD1	NA	TGCAGTGCTAGAGAAGGGACAGGCTACAATGAGCAGTTCTTC	CSAREGTGYNEQFF
TRBJ2-1	TRBV20-1	TRBD1	NA	TGCAGTGTCACACAGGGGGCGGGGGATGAGCAGTTCTTC	CSVTQGAGDEQFF
TRBJ1-2	TRBV20-1	NA	once	TGCAGTGACCCGGCCTTTCGTGGCTATGGCTACACCTTC	CSDPAFRGYGYTF
TRBJ2-3	TRBV6-5	TRBD2	few	TGTGCCAGCAGTTGGGGACTAGACCCATACACAGATACGCAGTATTTT	CASSWGLDPYTDTQYF
TRBJ1-3	TRBV7-9	NA	few	TGTGCCGGCTCGGGAAACACCATATATTTT	CAGSGNTIYF
TRBJ1-4	TRBV6-5	NA	NA	TGTGCCAGCAGTTTTCAGGGAACCAATAATGAAAAACTGTTTTTT	CASSFQGTNNEKLFF
TRBJ2-1	TRBV30	TRBD1	NA	TGTGCCTGGAGTGTAACAGGGGGGAATGAGCAGTTCTTC	CAWSVTGGNEQFF
TRBJ2-3	TRBV18	NA	few	TGTGCCAGCTCACCACAGCAGGGGATCACAGATACGCAGTATTTT	CASSPQQGITDTQYF
TRBJ1-2	TRBV7-9	NA	few	TGTGCCAGCAGCTTGTGGCAGGGGAGCGGCTACACCTTC	CASSLWQGSGYTF
TRBJ2-3	TRBV7-3	NA	NA	TGTGCCAGCAGCTTAAAGGGACGGGTATCCGATACGCAGTATTTT	CASSLKGRVSDTQYF
TRBJ2-6	TRBV20-1	NA	few	TGCAGTGCGACGAAAATCGCCTCTGGGGCCAACGTCCTGACTTTC	CSATKIASGANVLTF
TRBJ2-5	TRBV7-2	NA	NA	TGTGCCAGCAGCTTAGAGGTGGCATCAGAGACCCAGTACTTC	CASSLEVASETQYF
TRBJ2-7	TRBV12-3/TRBV12-4	TRBD1	NA	TGTGCCAGCAGGACCTCCCGGACAGGGGCCTACGAGCAGTACTTC	CASRTSRTGAYEQYF
TRBJ2-7	TRBV12-3/TRBV12-4	TRBD2	few	TGTGCCAGCAGTCCATCTTTTTATAGCGGGGGGGGACCTCCCTACGAGCAGTACTTC	CASSPSFYSGGGPPYEQYF
TRBJ2-3	TRBV6-5	TRBD2	few	TGTGCCAGCAGTTACTCCGGGAGGTCAGATACGCAGTATTTT	CASSYSGRSDTQYF